Listed below are T cell receptor beta chains from one sample, sequenced in a study of tumor-infiltrating lymphocytes in primary liver carcinoma. Using its own MiXCR run on the multiplex PCR reads, TCRdb lists one record per CDR3 protein. Here the sample spans around 100,000 distinct CDR3 sequences, about 62% being singletons. Sequenced input: liver tumor tissue from sampling region 2. Receptor source: a woman in her fifties or sixties with primary liver carcinoma and hepatitis B virus infection. CDR3s include the opening cysteine and the closing phenylalanine or tryptophan. The order of the fields is D gene, clone size, J gene, V gene, CDR3 protein, CDR3 DNA. A D gene is named only where the DNA matches it firmly. Size is stated for part of the rows, as once, few or many counts, or as a class when the clone is expanded.

NA | NA | TRBJ1-1 | TRBV11-3 | CAISQDGLNTVAFF | TGTGCCATCAGCCAGGATGGCTTGAACACTGTAGCTTTCTTT
NA | many | TRBJ2-1 | TRBV5-1 | CASSRSDEQFF | TGCGCCAGCAGTCGGAGTGATGAGCAGTTCTTC
NA | NA | TRBJ1-2 | TRBV11-2 | CASNFSHASYGYTF | TGTGCCAGCAACTTTTCACATGCTAGCTATGGCTACACCTTC
TRBD2 | once | TRBJ2-1 | TRBV2 | CTSIRGLARVEQFF | TGTACCAGCATAAGGGGACTAGCGCGAGTTGAGCAGTTCTTC
NA | NA | TRBJ1-5 | TRBV12-3/TRBV12-4 | CASRPGRENQPQHF | TGTGCCAGCAGGCCTGGCAGGGAGAATCAGCCCCAGCACTTT
NA | NA | TRBJ1-4 | TRBV7-9 | CASTNRGQGNEKLVF | TGTGCCAGCACCAACCGGGGGCAGGGAAATGAAAAGCTGGTTTTT
NA | NA | TRBJ2-3 | TRBV7-8 | CVSSPRPQSSTDTQYF | TGTGTCAGCAGCCCCCGCCCACAGAGCAGCACAGATACGCAGTATTTT
NA | many | TRBJ2-5 | TRBV4-2 | CASSQGLVDTGETQYF | TGTGCCAGCAGCCAAGGCCTCGTGGACACAGGGGAGACCCAGTACTTC
NA | NA | TRBJ2-1 | TRBV11-1 | CASSFGRDEEQFF | TGTGCCAGCAGCTTCGGCAGGGATGAAGAGCAGTTCTTC
NA | NA | TRBJ1-4 | TRBV29-1 | CSVGTGGDENCFF | NA
TRBD2 | once | TRBJ2-3 | TRBV6-1 | CASSIAGGTGTQYF | TGTGCCAGCAGCATAGCGGGAGGAACAGGTACGCAGTATTTT
TRBD1 | NA | TRBJ2-3 | TRBV11-3 | CARSLMGQSPDTQYF | TGTGCCAGGAGCTTAATGGGACAGTCCCCGGATACGCAGTATTTT
TRBD2 | medium-sized | TRBJ2-1 | TRBV11-2 | CASSLAGGDYNEQFF | TGTGCCAGCAGCTTAGCGGGAGGGGACTACAATGAGCAGTTCTTC
TRBD2 | once | TRBJ2-3 | TRBV6-1 | CTSSGREGLAGVRSTDTQYF | TGTACCAGCAGTGGGCGGGAGGGACTAGCGGGAGTAAGGAGTACAGATACGCAGTATTTT
NA | NA | TRBJ2-3 | TRBV11-2 | CASSPNRWNWSGDTQYF | TGTGCCAGCAGCCCGAATCGCTGGAACTGGTCAGGAGATACGCAGTATTTT
NA | NA | TRBJ2-3 | TRBV6-1 | CDSGRAISSTDTQYF | TGTGACAGCGGTAGAGCCATCTCTAGCACAGATACGCAGTATTTT
NA | NA | TRBJ2-7 | TRBV11-2 | CDSSQASRSGEQYF | TGTGACAGCAGCCAGGCTAGCCGGAGTGGTGAGCAGTACTTC
NA | NA | TRBJ1-2 | TRBV10-3 | CAISVSGLGGTSAHYGYTF | TGTGCCATCAGCGTGTCGGGTCTAGGTGGGACATCGGCCCACTATGGCTACACCTTC
NA | NA | TRBJ2-1 | TRBV21-1 | CANSKNGDRGLYIEQFF | TGTGCCAACAGCAAAAACGGGGACAGGGGGCTGTACATTGAGCAGTTCTTC
NA | NA | TRBJ2-2 | TRBV12-1 | CDSIAGGHTNTGELFF | TGTGACAGCATCGCGGGAGGGCACACGAACACCGGGGAGCTGTTTTTT
NA | NA | TRBJ1-1 | TRBV6-5 | CASIPTPTSNTEAIF | TGTGCCAGCATCCCGACACCTACATCGAACACTGAGGCTATCTTT
NA | NA | TRBJ2-1 | TRBV11-2 | CANSLDDGSYNEQFF | TGTGCCAACAGCTTAGATGATGGCTCCTACAATGAGCAGTTCTTC
TRBD2 | NA | TRBJ2-7 | TRBV28 | CASSVGGAGGIYEQYF | TGTGCCAGCAGTGTTGGGGGTGCGGGAGGTATATACGAGCAGTACTTC
NA | NA | TRBJ1-1 | TRBV7-9 | CDSTLQVNTEAFF | TGTGACAGCACCTTACAGGTGAACACTGAAGCCTTCTTT
NA | NA | TRBJ2-5 | TRBV6-5 | CDSRTTETQYF | TGTGACAGCAGAACAACGGAAACCCAGTACTTC
NA | hyperexpanded | TRBJ2-3 | TRBV11-2 | CASSLDRGDTQYF | TGTGCCAGCAGCTTAGATCGAGGAGATACGCAGTATTTT